These T cell receptor beta chains were read from a single sample in a study of blood T cells in healthy people across ages. TCRdb analysed the 5' RACE reads with MiXCR anew, one entry per CDR3 protein. The table lists about 1,600,000 distinct CDR3 sequences, around two fifths of them singletons, with 7.9% in the top ten. Material: blood. All receptors come from a woman aged 18 to 35 in good health. Both conserved end residues are part of each CDR3. The D gene is left open where the match is weak. The size of a clone is reported for some rows only, either as once, few or many, or as a class for expanded clones.

j_gene,abundance,v_gene,d_gene,CDR3aa,CDR3nt
TRBJ2-3,few,TRBV6-1,TRBD2,CASSDLAGRADTQYF,TGTGCCAGCAGTGATCTAGCGGGGAGGGCAGATACGCAGTATTTT
TRBJ2-5,NA,TRBV7-3,TRBD2,CASSLTSSGGGAEQYF,TGTGCCAGCAGCTTAACGTCTTCAGGCGGGGGGGCTGAGCAGTACTTC
TRBJ1-4,NA,TRBV6-6,TRBD1,CASRLQGAGNEKLFF,TGTGCCAGCAGACTACAGGGGGCCGGAAATGAAAAACTGTTTTTT
TRBJ2-2,NA,TRBV12-3/TRBV12-4,NA,CATGRSGRLAGELFF,TGTGCCACCGGGCGTAGTGGGAGACTGGCCGGGGAGCTGTTTTTT
TRBJ2-5,NA,TRBV13,NA,CASSSDLAQETQYF,TGTGCCAGCAGCTCCGATCTGGCCCAAGAGACCCAGTACTTC
TRBJ2-7,NA,TRBV15,TRBD1,CAEQQGYEQYF,TGTGCCGAACAACAGGGGTACGAGCAGTACTTC
TRBJ2-1,NA,TRBV29-1,NA,CSVGRHGTASSYNGQFF,TGCAGCGTTGGAAGACACGGGACCGCAAGCTCCTACAATGGGCAGTTCTTC
TRBJ2-7,NA,TRBV20-1,NA,CSAKGTYEQYF,TGCAGTGCTAAGGGCACCTACGAGCAGTACTTC
TRBJ1-1,NA,TRBV20-1,NA,CSPKWEPLNTEAFF,TGCAGCCCGAAATGGGAACCGCTGAACACTGAAGCTTTCTTT
TRBJ2-3,NA,TRBV5-5,NA,CASSLYLAEDTQYF,TGTGCCAGCAGCTTGTACCTGGCAGAAGATACGCAGTATTTT
TRBJ2-1,few,TRBV20-1,NA,CSAGLKRLDVHNEQFF,TGCAGTGCCGGTTTGAAGCGGCTAGACGTCCACAATGAGCAGTTCTTC
TRBJ1-2,NA,TRBV6-6,NA,CASSYGRGSYGYTF,TGTGCCAGCAGTTACGGCAGGGGCTCGTATGGCTACACCTTC
TRBJ1-6,NA,TRBV7-8,NA,CASSSYGQNSPLHF,TGTGCCAGCAGCTCGTATGGACAGAATTCACCCCTCCACTTT
TRBJ1-2,NA,TRBV7-9,NA,CASRFTGASRSNYGYTF,TGTGCCAGCAGATTTACAGGAGCCAGCCGGTCTAACTATGGCTACACCTTC
TRBJ2-7,few,TRBV28,TRBD2,CASRPSGSWGGKQYF,TGTGCCAGCAGGCCCTCCGGTAGCTGGGGGGGGAAGCAGTACTTC
TRBJ1-2,NA,TRBV20-1,NA,CSARVGLGGYTF,TGCAGTGCTAGAGTGGGGCTGGGAGGCTACACCTTC
TRBJ1-2,NA,TRBV12-3/TRBV12-4,NA,CASSLKQGPERSYTF,TGTGCCAGCAGTTTAAAGCAGGGCCCAGAGCGGAGCTACACCTTC
TRBJ1-1,NA,TRBV10-3,NA,CAISEGGGFTEAFF,TGTGCCATCAGTGAGGGAGGAGGTTTCACTGAAGCTTTCTTT
TRBJ2-1,NA,TRBV7-9,NA,CASSLAAGRETQFF,TGTGCCAGCAGCTTAGCGGCAGGCCGAGAGACCCAGTTCTTC
TRBJ2-1,NA,TRBV5-1,NA,CASSLYGVENNEQFF,TGCGCCAGCAGCTTGTACGGGGTGGAGAACAATGAGCAGTTCTTC
TRBJ1-1,NA,TRBV7-9,NA,CASSSNFGTNTEAFF,TGTGCCAGCAGCTCAAATTTCGGGACGAACACTGAAGCTTTCTTT
TRBJ2-1,few,TRBV29-1,TRBD2,CSGRGTSGYNEQFF,TGCAGCGGTAGGGGGACTAGCGGCTACAATGAGCAGTTCTTC
TRBJ2-7,NA,TRBV6-5,NA,CASSNRDGLYEQYF,TGTGCCAGCAGTAACCGGGACGGTCTCTACGAGCAGTACTTC
TRBJ2-5,NA,TRBV20-1,TRBD2,CSASPRGGKETQYF,TGCAGTGCTAGCCCCCGGGGGGGGAAAGAGACCCAGTACTTC
TRBJ1-2,NA,TRBV6-5,TRBD1,CASSYSGTVGYGYTF,TGTGCCAGCAGTTACTCGGGGACAGTCGGGTATGGCTACACCTTC
TRBJ1-4,few,TRBV10-2,TRBD1,CASGTGLNGNEKLFF,TGCGCCAGCGGGACAGGGCTTAATGGGAACGAAAAACTGTTTTTT
TRBJ2-7,NA,TRBV20-1,NA,CSARAKRTESSYEQYF,TGCAGTGCTAGGGCGAAAAGGACCGAGAGCTCCTACGAGCAGTACTTC
TRBJ2-7,NA,TRBV11-2,NA,CASSPVLAEQYF,TGTGCCAGCAGTCCAGTGTTAGCCGAGCAGTACTTC
TRBJ2-7,NA,TRBV2,TRBD1,CASSRTGWGNEQYF,TGTGCCAGCAGCAGGACAGGGTGGGGCAATGAGCAGTACTTC
TRBJ2-7,few,TRBV6-2/TRBV6-3,TRBD2,CASSYSSSGHEQYF,TGTGCCAGCAGTTACTCTTCTAGCGGGCACGAGCAGTACTTC
TRBJ2-7,few,TRBV5-6,NA,CASSSRLGWAEQYF,TGTGCCAGCAGCTCCCGGTTAGGGTGGGCCGAGCAGTACTTC
TRBJ1-5,NA,TRBV12-3/TRBV12-4,NA,CASSGGPGPQHF,TGTGCCAGCAGCGGGGGCCCAGGGCCCCAGCATTTT